This TCR beta chain was captured by sequencing in a study of cytomegalovirus exposure and HLA in healthy donors. In the study overall: Unique TCR beta sequences numbering about 100 million came from approximately 180 million T cells in an earlier analysis.

Use of 60 Vbeta and 13 Jbeta primers characterized the PCR. Sequencing used immunoSEQ multiplex PCR; TCRdb keeps in-frame clones, though not all of them. The sample shows around 150,000 clones, 55% to 70% of them seen only once. This clone occurred once. V was pared by 5 bases and J by 3 bases, with 10 bases between. Germline values: CDR1 SNHLY, CDR2 FYNNEI. The CDR3 loop spans 13 amino acids. V and J are TRBV2 and TRBJ2-5; maybe TRBD1 (5 bases). This receptor was taken from a woman younger than 45 in good health and CMV-seropositive. Sequenced sample: PBMCs. The chain's CDR3 is CASSQGLKETQYF. For the CDR3, the DNA is TGTGCCAGCAGTCAGGGTTTGAAAGAGACCCAGTACTTC.